These 31 T cell receptor beta chains were all obtained from the same sample, sequenced in a study of blood T cell repertoires in COVID-19. Produced via immunoSEQ multiplex PCR; TCRdb's table is partial and in-frame only. The sample lists some 170,000 clones; about four fifths were seen once. Sample: peripheral blood. Receptor source: a woman between 40 and 50 years old with COVID-19, enrolled during active disease.

CDR3 nucleotide sequence: TGTGCCAGCAACTATGACGGTTCCTATAATTCACCCCTCCACTTT. It translates to CASNYDGSYNSPLHF. The V call is TRBV9, the J call TRBJ1-6, with D unresolved. Germline-derived CDR1 and CDR2 are SGDLS and YYNGEE. Trimming pared 6 bases from V and 1 base from J, leaving 11 bases between. The CDR3 sequence is 15 residues long.

The rearrangement links TRBV15 to TRBJ2-2, with D tentatively TRBD2 (6 bases). Germline V gene data show CDR1 as LNHNV and CDR2 as YYDKDF (reference sequence). CDR3 length: 16 amino acids. Trimming pared 0 bases from V and 2 bases from J, leaving 10 bases between. CDR3 amino acids: CATSRDPGTNTGELFF. The CDR3 nucleotides are TGTGCCACCAGCAGAGACCCCGGGACTAACACCGGGGAGCTGTTTTTT.

This clone was recorded only once. The genes are TRBV19 and TRBJ2-2; 9 bases map to TRBD1. The CDR3 spans 15 residues. CDR1 is LNHDA and CDR2 is SQIVND in the germline V gene (reference sequence). Trimming at V came to 8 bases and at J to 7 bases, leaving 11 bases not matched to a gene. The CDR3 protein is CASVRTGVGSGELFF. The CDR3 DNA is TGTGCCAGTGTGAGGACAGGGGTCGGGAGCGGGGAGCTGTTTTTT.

The rearrangement links TRBV5-4 to TRBJ1-2; D unresolved. CDR3 size: 13 residues. The germline gives CDR1 SGHNT, CDR2 YYREEE (reference sequence). The V end lost 1 base, the J end lost 2 bases, and 6 bases lay between the germline ends. The CDR3 sequence is CASSLWQNYGYTF. Written as DNA, the CDR3 is TGTGCCAGCAGCTTGTGGCAGAACTATGGCTACACCTTC.

This clone was counted a few times. The chain is built from TRBV28 and TRBJ2-1; TRBD2 agrees at 9 bases. The J segment lost 12 bases and the V segment lost 4 bases, leaving 13 bases of the junction unmatched. Germline loops: CDR1 MDHEN, CDR2 SYDVKM. This CDR3 has 15 amino acids. CDR3 sequence: CASSSQSAGGTTQFF. As DNA, the CDR3 is TGTGCCAGCAGTTCCCAATCCGCGGGGGGGACTACGCAGTTCTTC.

The chain carries TRBV7-9 and TRBJ2-7; D might be TRBD1 (6 bases). V shed 3 bases and J shed 0 bases, with 12 bases lying between them. The CDR3 sequence is 15 residues long. Germline loops: CDR1 SEHNR, CDR2 FQNEAQ (reference sequence). The CDR3 spells CASSLESGASYEQYF. Here the CDR3 DNA reads TGTGCCAGCAGCTTGGAGTCAGGGGCCTCCTACGAGCAGTACTTC. The whole variable domain, filled in from reference TRBV7-9 and TRBJ2-7, reads DTGVSQNPRHKITKRGQNVTFRCDPISEHNRLYWYRQTLGQGPEFLTYFQNEAQLEKSRLLSDRFSAERPKGSFSTLEIQRTEQGDSAMYLCASSLESGASYEQYFGPGTRLTVT.

The rearrangement uses TRBV12-5 and TRBJ2-1; 7 nucleotides align to TRBD2. Germline CDR1 reads LGHNT; CDR2 reads FRNRAP. The CDR3 has 16 amino acids. V trimming: 3 bases; J trimming: 10 bases; junction bases outside the gene matches: 15. The CDR3 DNA is TGTGCTAGTGGTTTCCTACTCGCGGGGGAAACAAGGGAGCAGTTCTTC. Its protein product is CASGFLLAGETREQFF.

The V gene is TRBV5-4, the J gene TRBJ2-3, with D possibly matching TRBD2 (5 bases). Germline CDR1 and CDR2: SGHNT and YYREEE (reference sequence). Trimming shortened V by 3 bases and J by 3 bases, and 8 bases separated the two germline ends. The CDR3 extends over 13 amino acids. The CDR3 DNA is TGTGCCAGCAGCTCCGGACTTACAGATACGCAGTATTTT. As protein: CASSSGLTDTQYF.

The rearrangement uses TRBV2 and TRBJ1-4; 9 bases match TRBD1. Trimming at V came to 7 bases and at J to 8 bases, leaving 5 bases not matched to a gene. CDR1 SNHLY and CDR2 FYNNEI come from the germline V gene. The CDR3 is 13 amino acids. The CDR3 DNA reads TGTGCCAGCATGGGACAGGGAGGGGAAAAACTGTTTTTT. Translation: CASMGQGGEKLFF. The full variable domain, rest sourced from reference TRBV2 and TRBJ1-4, is EPEVTQTPSHQVTQMGQEVILRCVPISNHLYFYWYRQILGQKVEFLVSFYNNEISEKSEIFDDQFSVERPDGSNFTLKIRSTKLEDSAMYFCASMGQGGEKLFFGSGTQLSVL.

This chain connects TRBV7-9 to TRBJ2-5; TRBD2 might be the D (5 bases). From germline, CDR1 is SEHNR and CDR2 FQNEAQ (reference sequence). V was clipped by 3 bases and J by 4 bases, with 12 bases between them. This CDR3 is built from 14 residues. The DNA for the CDR3 is TGTGCCAGCAGCTTCCCGGGTGGGAGAGAGACCCAGTACTTC. Amino acids: CASSFPGGRETQYF.

V usage is TRBV28 and J usage is TRBJ1-5; D is unresolved. In germline, CDR1 is MDHEN, CDR2 SYDVKM. Trimming left V 5 bases short and J 1 base short, with 15 bases between. The CDR3 contains 16 residues. The DNA for the CDR3 is TGTGCCAGCAGTCCCAACCCACAGCCGAGCAATCAGCCCCAGCATTTT. Its protein is CASSPNPQPSNQPQHF.

This chain uses TRBV24-1 with TRBJ2-5; tentatively, D is TRBD1 (6 bases). Germline CDR1 and CDR2: KGHDR and SFDVKD. V was cut by 5 bases and J by 2 bases, with 14 bases left in between. CDR3 length: 15 amino acids. The CDR3 protein is CATSGPGTSQETQYF. The CDR3 DNA is TGTGCCACCAGTGGGCCCGGGACATCACAAGAGACCCAGTACTTC.

The chain is built from TRBV12-3 or TRBV12-4 and TRBJ2-3; 9 positions agree with TRBD2. With V trimmed by 5 bases and J by 13 bases, 7 bases remained unmatched. The CDR3 covers 12 residues. As DNA, the CDR3 is TGTGCCAGCAGTCTCAGACTAGCGGCGGAGTATTTT. It is translated as CASSLRLAAEYF.

This clone was counted a single time. The chain combines TRBV30 with TRBJ2-3; possible D gene TRBD2, 6 bases. The CDR3 is made up of 15 amino acids. The V and J ends lost 4 bases and 8 bases respectively, with 22 bases between them. Germline CDR1 reads GTSNPN; CDR2 reads SVGIG (reference sequence). The CDR3 sequence: CAWKRGPAPSATQYF. CDR3 coding DNA: TGTGCCTGGAAACGCGGACCCGCTCCTAGCGCTACGCAGTATTTT.

The rearrangement links TRBV30 to TRBJ2-3, with 8 bases aligning to TRBD1. Germline V gene data show CDR1 as GTSNPN and CDR2 as SVGIG (reference sequence). Trimming removed 7 bases from V and 1 base from J; junction bases left unmatched: 1. This CDR3 is built from 12 residues. CDR3 nucleotides: TGTGCCTCGGACAGGGGCACAGATACGCAGTATTTT. Protein sequence: CASDRGTDTQYF.

For the CDR3, the DNA is TGTGCCACCAGCAGAGATAGGGGCCCGAACACTGAAGCTTTCTTT. It codes for CATSRDRGPNTEAFF. The chain carries TRBV15 and TRBJ1-1; weak D call: TRBD1 (5 bases). Germline V gene lookup returns CDR1 LNHNV and CDR2 YYDKDF (reference sequence). The CDR3 runs to 15 residues. The V end lost 0 bases, the J end lost 1 base, and 9 bases lay between the germline ends.

J is TRBJ2-4 and V is TRBV21-1; the tabulated D call, TRBD2, remains unverified against the DNA. TRBV21-1 is marked as a pseudogene. The CDR3 is 18 residues long. In DNA, the CDR3 is TGTGCCAGCAGCTCGAGACCCAGACGAGATCTAGCTTTAAACATTCAGTACTTC. Protein: CASSSRPRRDLALNIQYF.

The chain uses TRBV10-1 and TRBJ2-2; 8 positions agree with TRBD2. V lost 0 bases to trimming and J lost 0 bases; unmatched junction nucleotides: 3. CDR1 WNHNN and CDR2 SYGVQD come from the germline V gene (reference sequence). This CDR3 spans 17 amino acids. DNA for the CDR3: TGCGCCAGCAGTGAGTCGTTACTAGCGGCGAACACCGGGGAGCTGTTTTTT. Translating gives CASSESLLAANTGELFF.

V usage is TRBV28 and J usage is TRBJ1-2; TRBD1 matches 10 bases. The CDR3 spans 15 residues. With 6 bases clipped from V and 2 bases from J, the junction kept 6 bases outside the gene matches. Germline CDR1 MDHEN, CDR2 SYDVKM. The CDR3 here is CASRTRDRGNYGYTF. CDR3 nucleotide sequence: TGTGCCAGCAGAACCCGGGACAGGGGAAACTATGGCTACACCTTC.

The chain uses TRBV3-1 (or the pseudogene TRBV3-2) and TRBJ1-2; perhaps TRBD1 as D (5 bases). Germline V gives CDR1 LGHDT, CDR2 YNNKEL (reference sequence). Deletions cut 0 bases from V and 4 bases from J, with 9 bases between. The CDR3 is made up of 14 amino acids. The CDR3 here is CASSQEWTTYGYTF. DNA of the CDR3: TGTGCCAGCAGCCAAGAGTGGACAACCTATGGCTACACCTTC.

The chain links TRBV19 to TRBJ2-1; 9 bases match TRBD1. Unmatched junction bases numbered 11, after V lost 4 bases and J lost 4 bases. This CDR3 has 17 amino acids. Germline V gene lookup returns CDR1 LNHDA and CDR2 SQIVND (reference sequence). CDR3 nucleotides: TGTGCCAGTAGTAGGAGGCCCCGGGACAGGGCTTACAATGAGCAGTTCTTC. Translation gives CASSRRPRDRAYNEQFF.

With regard to this clone: The germline gene is not matched at one end of the junction; a read error may be the cause. The V call is TRBV2, the J call TRBJ1-5; 7 bases align to TRBD1. Germline-derived CDR1 and CDR2 are SNHLY and FYNNEI. The CDR3 is 15 residues long. In nucleotides, the CDR3 is TGTGCCAGCAATGAAAGAAAGACAGGGACTCAGCCCCAGCATTTT. As protein: CASNERKTGTQPQHF.

The gene calls are TRBV5-6 and TRBJ2-7; D uncertain. Germline loops: CDR1 SGHDT, CDR2 YYEEEE. The CDR3 covers 14 residues. V lost 4 bases to trimming and J lost 3 bases, with 14 bases between them. The CDR3 DNA reads as TGTGCCAGCAGCCCCGCCTTTGAGGTCTACGAGCAGTACTTC. It specifies CASSPAFEVYEQYF.

The chain carries TRBV11-2 and TRBJ1-1; the D is unclear. Germline CDR1 is SGHAT and CDR2 is FQNNGV. V gave up 3 bases and J gave up 1 base, with 9 bases separating them. There are 14 residues in the CDR3. The CDR3 region is CASSFGAGNTEAFF. CDR3 sequence (DNA): TGTGCCAGCAGCTTTGGTGCAGGGAACACTGAAGCTTTCTTT.

The V gene is TRBV3-1 (or the pseudogene TRBV3-2), the J gene TRBJ2-1; the match to TRBD1 covers 7 bases. The ends lost 3 bases at V and 7 bases at J; junction bases unmatched: 18. This CDR3 has 18 amino acids. In germline, CDR1 is LGHDT, CDR2 YNNKEL (reference sequence). The CDR3 DNA is TGTGCCAGCAGCCACCTCCCCAGGGGGACACACCCTCCGAATGAGCAGTTCTTC. Amino acids: CASSHLPRGTHPPNEQFF.

The J gene is TRBJ2-3, the V gene TRBV9; tentative D call: TRBD1 (6 bases). CDR1 is SGDLS, CDR2 YYNGEE, per germline. This CDR3 has 15 residues. Trimming removed 0 bases at V and 6 bases at J, with 14 bases between. The CDR3 here is CASSVVGTQYDTQYF. CDR3 DNA: TGTGCCAGCAGCGTAGTCGGGACACAATACGATACGCAGTATTTT.

V usage is TRBV6-1 and J usage is TRBJ2-3, with 8 positions matching TRBD2. This CDR3 has 16 amino acids. J gave up 3 bases and V 4 bases, and 9 bases lay outside the gene matches. The germline V gene has CDR1 MNHNS and CDR2 SASEGT. The CDR3 here is CASSGLRAGGTDTQYF. DNA of the CDR3: TGTGCCAGCAGTGGGCTCCGGGCGGGGGGAACAGATACGCAGTATTTT.

The chain uses TRBV5-4 and TRBJ2-5; tentative D call: TRBD2 (6 bases). This CDR3 has 15 amino acids. The germline V gene encodes CDR1 SGHNT and CDR2 YYREEE (reference sequence). Trimming pared 2 bases from V and 0 bases from J, leaving 11 bases between. The CDR3 bases are TGTGCCAGCAGCTTAGGAGGGGAGTACCAAGAGACCCAGTACTTC. It specifies CASSLGGEYQETQYF.

This clone came up a few times. This rearrangement joins TRBV7-3 to TRBJ2-1; D gene uncertain. V was shortened by 1 base and J by 0 bases, with 7 bases between the two germline ends. There are 15 residues in the CDR3. Per germline, CDR1 SGHTA and CDR2 FQGTGA. The CDR3 nucleotides read TGTGCCAGCAGCTTAAGCGGCCGCTCCTACAATGAGCAGTTCTTC. Translation gives CASSLSGRSYNEQFF.

The V gene is TRBV6-6, the J gene TRBJ2-5; 9 bases align to TRBD1. With V trimmed by 4 bases and J by 3 bases, 6 bases remained unmatched. The CDR3 spans 15 residues. Germline values: CDR1 MNHNY, CDR2 SVGAGI (reference sequence). The CDR3 reads CASSSTGTGKETQYF. CDR3 nucleotides: TGTGCCAGCAGTTCAACCGGGACAGGGAAAGAGACCCAGTACTTC.

This rearrangement joins TRBV11-1 to TRBJ1-5; possible D gene TRBD1, 6 bases. V dropped 2 bases and J dropped 4 bases, with 12 bases sitting between them. Looked up from germline, CDR1 is SGHAT and CDR2 is FQDESV (reference sequence). The CDR3 totals 15 residues. CDR3 bases: TGTGCCAGCAGCTTATCAGGGGATGGTAATCAGCCCCAGCATTTT. It is translated as CASSLSGDGNQPQHF. Combining the CDR3 with reference TRBV11-1 and TRBJ1-5 gives the whole variable domain EAEVAQSPRYKITEKSQAVAFWCDPISGHATLYWYRQILGQGPELLVQFQDESVVDDSQLPKDRFSAERLKGVDSTLKIQPAELGDSAMYLCASSLSGDGNQPQHFGDGTRLSIL.